The 3 T cell receptor beta chains presented below share a single source sample, sequenced in a study of vaccination effects on CD4 cells after COVID-19. For these receptors, no antigen is known. Once cultured for 10 days, the cells underwent separation to obtain CD4+ T cells. Subjects were given two BNT162b2 or mRNA-1273 vaccine doses. Here immunoSEQ multiplex PCR was the method, and the copy in TCRdb shows in-frame clones only, minus some. The data show approximately 74,000 clones, with 65% to 80% seen just once and roughly 2.3% held by the top ten. The sequencing used CD4+ T cells from PBMCs cultured without peptide, collected after COVID-19 vaccination. The receptors were sampled from a human donor who received a COVID-19 vaccine.

J is TRBJ1-1 and V is TRBV5-6, with TRBD1 matching over 7 bases. Germline loops: CDR1 SGHDT, CDR2 YYEEEE. This CDR3 spans 15 amino acids. J was trimmed by 4 bases and V by 4 bases; bases with no gene match: 10. The CDR3 nucleotides are TGTGCCAGCAGCAAAACAGGGGCGGGGGTCACTGAAGCTTTCTTT. This translates into CASSKTGAGVTEAFF. The whole variable domain, filled in from reference TRBV5-6 and TRBJ1-1, reads DAGVTQSPTHLIKTRGQQVTLRCSPKSGHDTVSWYQQALGQGPQFIFQYYEEEERQRGNFPDRFSGHQFPNYSSELNVNALLLGDSALYLCASSKTGAGVTEAFFGQGTRLTVV.

This rearrangement joins TRBV6-5 to TRBJ1-2; D is undetermined. The V and J ends lost 6 bases and 7 bases respectively, with 18 bases between them. The CDR3 has 14 residues. The germline V gene has CDR1 MNHEY and CDR2 SVGAGI. The CDR3 sequence is CASRPTSLASGYTF. The CDR3 DNA reads as TGTGCCAGCAGACCGACTTCATTAGCAAGTGGCTACACCTTC.

The chain uses TRBV18 and TRBJ2-7, with 7 bases fitting TRBD1. The CDR3 loop spans 15 amino acids. V gave up 4 bases and J gave up 3 bases; unmatched junction bases: 9. CDR1 KGHSH and CDR2 LQKENI come from the germline V gene. The CDR3: CASSLTTGSHYEQYV. CDR3 DNA: TGTGCCAGCTCACTCACGACAGGGTCCCACTACGAGCAGTACGTC.